This T cell receptor beta chain was found in a study of cytomegalovirus exposure and HLA in healthy donors. After removal of 2 bases from V and 7 bases from J, the junction contained 5 bases not matched to a gene. The CDR3 has 14 residues. PCR used 60 Vbeta primers and 13 Jbeta primers. Some clones are missing from TCRdb's copy, which holds only in-frame ones; the method was immunoSEQ multiplex PCR. The data hold under 200,000 clones, with about 81% observed a single time. The clonotype originates from a woman younger than 30 in good health and CMV-seronegative. This rearrangement joins TRBV23-1 to TRBJ2-1, with TRBD1 identical over 7 bases. TRBV23-1 carries the ORF label, with uncertain function. The sequenced sample consisted of PBMCs. Here the CDR3 reads CASSQRQGGNEQFF. The CDR3 DNA sequence: TGCGCCAGCAGTCAACGACAGGGTGGGAATGAGCAGTTCTTC.